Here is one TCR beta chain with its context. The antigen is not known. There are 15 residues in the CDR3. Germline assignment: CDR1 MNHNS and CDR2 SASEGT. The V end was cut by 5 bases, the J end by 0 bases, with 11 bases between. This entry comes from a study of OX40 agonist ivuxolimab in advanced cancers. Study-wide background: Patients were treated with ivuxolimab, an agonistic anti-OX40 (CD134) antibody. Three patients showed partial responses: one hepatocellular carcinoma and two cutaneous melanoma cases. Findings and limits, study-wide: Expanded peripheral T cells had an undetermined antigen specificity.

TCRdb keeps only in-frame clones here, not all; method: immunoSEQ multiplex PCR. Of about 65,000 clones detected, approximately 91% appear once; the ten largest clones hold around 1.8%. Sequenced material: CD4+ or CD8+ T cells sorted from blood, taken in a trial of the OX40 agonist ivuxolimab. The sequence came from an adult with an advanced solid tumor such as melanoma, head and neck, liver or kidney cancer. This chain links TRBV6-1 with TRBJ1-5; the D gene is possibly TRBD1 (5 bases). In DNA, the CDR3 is TGTGCCAGCAGTCAGGCAGGGAATAGCAATCAGCCCCAGCATTTT. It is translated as CASSQAGNSNQPQHF.